These 10 T cell receptor beta chains were all obtained from the same sample, sequenced in a study of T-cell memory formation after mild COVID-19. TCRdb re-analysed the 5' RACE reads in MiXCR, keeping a single row per CDR3 protein. The sample has 190,000 or so distinct CDR3 sequences; 20% to 25% are singletons. Sequenced material: PBMCs or a T cell subset sorted from them (not recorded which). These receptor sequences come from an adult woman who had mild COVID-19 (a few samples of this study predate the infection). Cell type and time point are not known.

This clonotype has only a few counts. This sequence joins TRBV9 and TRBJ2-1; 7 bases line up with TRBD2. Losses at the gene ends were 3 bases for V and 4 bases for J; bases not matched to a gene: 4. This CDR3 spans 14 amino acids. Germline V lookup: CDR1 SGDLS, CDR2 YYNGEE. The CDR3 sequence: CASSESGKYNEQFF. CDR3 DNA: TGTGCCAGCAGCGAGAGCGGGAAGTACAATGAGCAGTTCTTC.

This chain links TRBV5-1 with TRBJ2-5; perhaps TRBD1 as D (6 bases). Germline loops: CDR1 SGHRS, CDR2 YFSETQ. The CDR3 is 13 residues long. Trimming removed 4 bases from V and 4 bases from J, with 11 bases in between. CDR3: CASSLWDTETQYF. The CDR3 region has the DNA TGCGCCAGCAGCCTATGGGACACAGAGACCCAGTACTTC.

This clonotype was recorded a few times. This chain connects TRBV29-1 to TRBJ2-7, with D perhaps TRBD1 or TRBD2 (5 bases each). V lost 2 bases, J lost 3 bases, and 17 bases lay in between. The germline CDR1 and CDR2 sequences are SQVTM and ANQGSEA. The CDR3 runs 15 residues. In DNA, the CDR3 is TGCAGCGTTGAACCCATCACCGGGACGTTCTACGAGCAGTACTTC. Protein product: CSVEPITGTFYEQYF.

The chain is built from TRBV11-3 and TRBJ1-5; D ambiguous. V was trimmed by 0 bases and J by 2 bases, leaving 8 bases between them. Germline V gene sequence: CDR1 SGHNT, CDR2 YENEEA. This CDR3 contains 15 residues. For the CDR3, the DNA is TGTGCCAGCAGCTTAGAAGGGCTCGGCAATCAGCCCCAGCATTTT. Translation gives CASSLEGLGNQPQHF.

This clonotype was counted only a few times. V gene TRBV29-1 combines with J gene TRBJ2-3; TRBD2 is a possible D gene (6 bases). Trimming left V 4 bases short and J 0 bases short, with 8 bases between. The CDR3 is made up of 13 amino acids. The germline V gene encodes CDR1 SQVTM and CDR2 ANQGSEA. The CDR3 DNA is TGCAGCGTTGTGGGGACTAGCACAGATACGCAGTATTTT. This gives the protein CSVVGTSTDTQYF.

This clonotype was seen a few times. The chain has TRBV7-9 and TRBJ1-1, with D hard to call. Trimming removed 8 bases at V and 6 bases at J, with 19 bases between. CDR1 SEHNR and CDR2 FQNEAQ come from the germline V gene (reference sequence). This CDR3 is 14 amino acids long. DNA for the CDR3: TGTGCCAGCCTCCGAATAGGCCTCCAGGCTGAAGCTTTCTTT. It translates to CASLRIGLQAEAFF. The entire variable domain, with the rest obtained from reference TRBV7-9 and TRBJ1-1, is as follows: DTGVSQNPRHKITKRGQNVTFRCDPISEHNRLYWYRQTLGQGPEFLTYFQNEAQLEKSRLLSDRFSAERPKGSFSTLEIQRTEQGDSAMYLCASLRIGLQAEAFFGQGTRLTVV.

This sequence joins TRBV2 and TRBJ1-1; D not certain. The CDR3 extends over 13 amino acids. Germline lookup yields CDR1 SNHLY and CDR2 FYNNEI. Trimming removed 7 bases from V and 3 bases from J, with 12 bases in between. The CDR3 DNA sequence: TGTGCCAGCACTGCGATAGGCTACACTGAAGCTTTCTTT. It encodes CASTAIGYTEAFF.

The table lists this clonotype with many counts. The rearrangement links TRBV24-1 to TRBJ2-1, with 12 bases fitting TRBD2. This CDR3 region has 14 residues. After removal of 5 bases from V and 12 bases from J, the junction contained 7 bases not matched to a gene. Germline V CDR1 and CDR2: KGHDR, SFDVKD. CDR3 region: CATSATSGRMGQFF. DNA for the CDR3: TGTGCCACCAGTGCGACTAGCGGGAGAATGGGGCAGTTCTTC.

This clonotype was seen more than once but under ten times. The chain employs TRBV5-1 and TRBJ2-7, with TRBD2 matching over 10 bases. The V segment lost 4 bases and the J segment 3 bases; nucleotides outside the gene matches: 4. Germline CDR1 SGHRS, CDR2 YFSETQ. The CDR3 totals 14 residues. In nucleotides, the CDR3 is TGCGCCAGCAGCACTGGACTAGCGGTCTACGAGCAGTACTTC. This sequence encodes CASSTGLAVYEQYF.

This chain uses TRBV20-1 with TRBJ2-1, with D tentatively TRBD1 (5 bases). Germline V CDR1 and CDR2: DFQATT, SNEGSKA (reference sequence). There are 14 residues in the CDR3. The V and J ends lost 4 bases and 5 bases respectively, with 15 bases between them. The CDR3: CSATRQWVDNEQFF. DNA of the CDR3: TGCAGTGCTACACGACAGTGGGTCGACAATGAGCAGTTCTTC.